These 27 T cell receptor beta chains originate from one sample sequenced in a study of early T cells in non-severe SARS-CoV-2 infection. TCRdb ran MiXCR on the 5' RACE reads and lists one entry per CDR3 protein. Of 32,000 or so distinct CDR3 sequences in the sample, 9% are singletons; the top ten hold 13%. Sequences were obtained from whole blood. Receptors were obtained from an adult who was a healthcare worker with PCR-confirmed SARS-CoV-2 infection or an uninfected control (not recorded which).

This clonotype has a handful of counts. The chain uses TRBV9 and TRBJ1-5; D is unresolved. CDR3 size: 15 residues. V dropped 0 bases and J dropped 1 base, with 8 bases sitting between them. CDR1 and CDR2 from the germline V gene are SGDLS and YYNGEE. The CDR3, as DNA: TGTGCCAGCAGCGTAGGCCCGTTAAGCAATCAGCCCCAGCATTTT. This translates into CASSVGPLSNQPQHF. The entire variable domain, with the rest obtained from reference TRBV9 and TRBJ1-5, is as follows: DSGVTQTPKHLITATGQRVTLRCSPRSGDLSVYWYQQSLDQGLQFLIQYYNGEERAKGNILERFSAQQFPDLHSELNLSSLELGDSALYFCASSVGPLSNQPQHFGDGTRLSIL.

For this clonotype: This may come from a read error, since a much larger clone is one base off. The genes are TRBV6-1 and TRBJ1-2, with a possible D match to TRBD1 (5 bases). The CDR3 loop spans 13 amino acids. Germline CDR1 reads MNHNS; CDR2 reads SASEGT. DNA of the CDR3: TGTGCCACCAGTGAAAGAGGGGCCCGTGGCTACACCTTC. Translation: CATSERGARGYTF.

This clonotype came up many times. The J gene is TRBJ2-1, the V gene TRBV7-2; 9 nucleotides line up with TRBD1. CDR3 length: 15 amino acids. J gave up 7 bases and V 4 bases, and 8 bases lay outside the gene matches. The germline gives CDR1 SGHTA, CDR2 FQGNSA. The CDR3, as DNA: TGTGCCAGCAGCTCGGGGACAGGGACAGGTAATGAGCAGTTCTTC. Translated, it gives CASSSGTGTGNEQFF.

This clonotype was recorded a few times. V and J are TRBV6-6 and TRBJ1-1; D is unresolved. The germline CDR1 and CDR2 sequences are MNHNY and SVGAGI (reference sequence). This CDR3 comprises 17 residues. Trimming removed 2 bases at V and 2 bases at J, with 18 bases between. The CDR3 bases are TGTGCCAGCAGTTACACCAGGCCCAGTTCCCTAAACACTGAAGCTTTCTTT. Translating it yields CASSYTRPSSLNTEAFF.

This clonotype was counted many times. The chain joins TRBV12-3 or TRBV12-4 to TRBJ2-7, with D possibly being TRBD2 (6 bases). Trimming left V 3 bases short and J 3 bases short, with 9 bases between. CDR3 size: 13 residues. The CDR3 spells CASSFFGGYEQYF. CDR3 coding DNA: TGTGCCAGCAGTTTTTTCGGGGGCTACGAGCAGTACTTC.

This clonotype was picked up many times. The J gene is TRBJ1-5, the V gene TRBV6-2 or TRBV6-3; D not resolved. V lost 5 bases and J lost 2, with 7 bases in between. Germline V lookup: CDR1 MNHEY, CDR2 SVGEGT. This CDR3 comprises 13 residues. The CDR3 nucleotides are TGTGCCAGCAGTCAGAGAGGCAATCAGCCCCAGCATTTT. Protein: CASSQRGNQPQHF.

This clonotype was found many times. This chain joins TRBV3-1 and TRBJ2-3, with TRBD2 as a possible D gene (7 bases). V was cut by 4 bases and J by 2 bases, with 13 bases left in between. The CDR3 is 15 amino acids. Germline V gives CDR1 LGHDT, CDR2 YNNKEL (reference sequence). CDR3 sequence reads: CASSLRGGFTDTQYF. The CDR3 nucleotides read TGTGCCAGCAGCCTTAGGGGGGGATTCACAGATACGCAGTATTTT.

This clonotype was recorded at least ten times. DNA of the CDR3: TGTGCCAGCAGCCAACACGGAGAGACCCAGTACTTC. It specifies CASSQHGETQYF. The chain recombines TRBV7-8 with TRBJ2-5; no clear D. Germline CDR1 is SGHVS and CDR2 is FQNEAQ. The CDR3 length is 12 residues. The V gene lost 5 bases and the J gene lost 4 bases, with 8 bases spanning the gap.

This rearrangement joins TRBV10-3 to TRBJ1-1; no clear D gene. Deletions cut 0 bases from V and 3 bases from J, with 8 bases between. CDR3 length equals 14 residues. The germline V gene encodes CDR1 ENHRY and CDR2 SYGVKD. CDR3 in DNA: TGTGCCATCAGTGAGTCTGGAGGGTACACTGAAGCTTTCTTT. Amino acids: CAISESGGYTEAFF.

This clonotype was seen ten or more times. The chain uses TRBV12-3 or TRBV12-4 and TRBJ1-1, with D perhaps TRBD1 (5 bases). The CDR3 loop spans 14 amino acids. The V end lost 7 bases, the J end lost 3 bases, and 15 bases lay between the germline ends. The CDR3 nucleotides read TGTGCCAGCACCCCCAGCCTAGGGGACACTGAAGCTTTCTTT. It codes for CASTPSLGDTEAFF.

A note on this clonotype: Just one base apart from a much larger clone, this may be a read error. The chain uses TRBV20-1 and TRBJ2-7; TRBD1 aligns across 10 bases. The CDR3 spans 14 residues. CDR1 and CDR2 from the germline V gene are DFQATT and SNEGSKA (reference sequence). As DNA, the CDR3 is TGCAGTGTCGCCGGGACAGGGGTCTCCCACGAGCAGTACTTC. Protein: CSVAGTGVSHEQYF.

The sample holds many counts of this clonotype. The V gene is TRBV6-5, the J gene TRBJ2-1; 11 positions agree with TRBD2. The V segment lost 7 bases and the J segment 6 bases; nucleotides outside the gene matches: 2. Germline V gene data show CDR1 as MNHEY and CDR2 as SVGAGI. The CDR3 runs to 13 residues. CDR3 in DNA: TGTGCCAGCACTAGCGGGGGGATCAATGAGCAGTTCTTC. It is translated as CASTSGGINEQFF.

This clonotype appeared a few times. The rearrangement joins TRBV5-1 to TRBJ1-2; possibly TRBD1 for D (5 bases). Deletions cut 4 bases from V and 4 bases from J, with 29 bases between. CDR3 length equals 19 residues. Germline CDR1 SGHRS, CDR2 YFSETQ. This CDR3 is CASSGLGSGQPGNIYGYTF. CDR3 sequence (DNA): TGCGCCAGCAGCGGATTGGGATCGGGGCAGCCGGGGAATATCTATGGCTACACCTTC.

The CDR3 is CASSQGPPWADTQYF. The CDR3 DNA reads TGTGCCAGCAGCCAGGGACCTCCTTGGGCAGATACGCAGTATTTT. The gene calls are TRBV7-3 and TRBJ2-3; tentatively, D is TRBD1 or TRBD2 (5 bases each). In germline, CDR1 is SGHTA, CDR2 FQGTGA. The V end was cut by 5 bases, the J end by 4 bases, with 16 bases between. This CDR3 is 15 amino acids long.

This clonotype was observed many times. The rearrangement links TRBV5-6 to TRBJ2-5; 9 nucleotides line up with TRBD1. V dropped 3 bases and J dropped 4; count of bases not matched to a gene: 10. The CDR3 is made up of 16 amino acids. Germline CDR1 and CDR2: SGHDT and YYEEEE. The CDR3 here is CASSWEQGAGGETQYF. The CDR3 DNA sequence: TGTGCCAGCAGCTGGGAACAGGGGGCGGGTGGAGAGACCCAGTACTTC.

The sample holds a few counts of this clonotype. The genes are TRBV20-1 and TRBJ2-3; 13 bases align to TRBD2. Germline CDR1 DFQATT, CDR2 SNEGSKA (reference sequence). Trimming took 6 bases from V and 0 from J; bases not matched to a gene: 15. The CDR3 spans 19 residues. The CDR3: CSAPRGRLAGGSSTDTQYF. The CDR3, as DNA: TGCAGTGCCCCCCGGGGGCGACTAGCGGGGGGCTCGAGCACAGATACGCAGTATTTT.

This clonotype was seen many times. The chain has TRBV7-2 and TRBJ2-1; no clear D. The ends were cut back, 1 base at V and 6 bases at J, with 13 bases in the middle. The germline gives CDR1 SGHTA, CDR2 FQGNSA. The CDR3 is 15 residues long. The CDR3 region is CASSLGVQWGNEQFF. The CDR3 DNA reads as TGTGCCAGCAGCTTAGGGGTCCAATGGGGCAATGAGCAGTTCTTC.

This clonotype was seen repeatedly, ten times or more. V is TRBV6-5 and J is TRBJ2-3, with 8 bases that match TRBD1. Germline V gene sequence: CDR1 MNHEY, CDR2 SVGAGI. V shed 5 bases, J shed 1 base, and the junction held 5 bases outside the gene matches. This CDR3 region has 15 residues. The CDR3 bases are TGTGCCAGCAGTCCTTGGACAGGGCGCACAGATACGCAGTATTTT. Its protein is CASSPWTGRTDTQYF.

This clonotype was detected many times. This chain joins TRBV7-2 and TRBJ2-1; 8 bases fit TRBD1. The CDR3 covers 14 residues. V shed 3 bases, J shed 5 bases, and the junction held 3 bases outside the gene matches. Germline V gene sequence: CDR1 SGHTA, CDR2 FQGNSA. CDR3 DNA: TGTGCCAGCAGCTTGACAGGGGCTAACAATGAGCAGTTCTTC. Translation gives CASSLTGANNEQFF.

This clonotype was found many times. V is TRBV20-1 and J is TRBJ2-3; D possibly corresponds to TRBD2 (5 bases). The CDR3 has 15 residues. Trimming removed 6 bases at V and 3 bases at J, with 19 bases between. Germline CDR1 reads DFQATT; CDR2 reads SNEGSKA (reference sequence). The CDR3 is CSAPRRGSTTDTQYF. The CDR3 DNA reads as TGCAGTGCCCCGAGAAGAGGGAGTACTACAGATACGCAGTATTTT.

The chain has TRBV2 and TRBJ1-6; 7 positions match TRBD1. CDR3 length: 14 residues. The V and J ends lost 3 bases and 7 bases, in that order; junction bases with no gene match: 3. Germline V CDR1 and CDR2: SNHLY, FYNNEI. This chain's CDR3 is CASSEDRTNSPLHF. The CDR3 bases are TGTGCCAGCAGTGAGGACAGGACCAATTCACCCCTCCACTTT.

As concerns this clonotype: This clone may be a read error of a much larger clone one base away. V gene TRBV10-3 combines with J gene TRBJ1-2; D unclear. In germline, CDR1 is ENHRY, CDR2 SYGVKD. With 3 bases removed from V and 0 bases from J, the gap between germline ends came to 8 bases. This CDR3 region has 14 residues. CDR3 bases: TGTGCCATCAGTGATCGGGATACTAACTATGGCTACACCTTC. Its translation: CAISDRDTNYGYTF.

V usage is TRBV7-6 and J usage is TRBJ2-1, with 7 bases lining up with TRBD1. The CDR3 is 17 amino acids. From germline, CDR1 is SGHVS and CDR2 FNYEAQ. V lost 3 bases and J lost 0; bases outside the gene matches: 8. In DNA form, the CDR3 reads TGTGCCAGCAGCTTCGACAGGGCAAGGAGCTCCTACAATGAGCAGTTCTTC. Its protein product is CASSFDRARSSYNEQFF.

This clonotype was recorded at least ten times. The V gene is TRBV7-2, the J gene TRBJ1-5, with 7 nucleotides matching TRBD1. The CDR3 totals 15 residues. J lost 3 bases, V lost 2 bases, and 4 bases had no gene match. Germline-derived CDR1 and CDR2 are SGHTA and FQGNSA. CDR3 region: CASSLSGTVNQPQHF. The CDR3 region has the DNA TGTGCCAGCAGCTTATCCGGGACAGTCAATCAGCCCCAGCATTTT.

The table lists this clonotype with many counts. This chain joins TRBV6-6 and TRBJ2-7, with 10 bases matching TRBD1. Germline V CDR1 and CDR2: MNHNY, SVGAGI (reference sequence). V trimming: 0 bases; J trimming: 6 bases; junction bases outside the gene matches: 8. CDR3 length: 16 amino acids. CDR3 region: CASSYSLGQGVSEQYF. DNA of the CDR3: TGTGCCAGCAGTTACTCGTTAGGACAGGGGGTAAGCGAGCAGTACTTC.

This clonotype was picked up many times. CDR3 in amino acids: CASSRSSTNEKLFF. The CDR3 DNA reads TGTGCCAGCAGCCGCTCTTCAACTAATGAAAAACTGTTTTTT. This sequence joins TRBV7-2 and TRBJ1-4; D unresolved. This CDR3 has 14 amino acids. Germline-derived CDR1 and CDR2 are SGHTA and FQGNSA. The ends were cut back, 5 bases at V and 0 bases at J, with 7 bases in the middle. The full variable domain, completed using reference TRBV7-2 and TRBJ1-4, is GAGVSQSPSNKVTEKGKDVELRCDPISGHTALYWYRQSLGQGLEFLIYFQGNSAPDKSGLPSDRFSAERTGGSVSTLTIQRTQQEDSAVYLCASSRSSTNEKLFFGSGTQLSVL.

By frequency in the sample, this clonotype is medium-sized. A junction boundary mismatches the germline segment, possibly from a read error. The chain carries TRBV6-1 and TRBJ2-7; D might be TRBD1 (5 bases). Germline CDR1 MNHNS, CDR2 SASEGT. The CDR3 loop spans 11 amino acids. The CDR3 DNA reads as TGTGCCAGCAGGGAAGGGGCCCGGCAGTACTTC. Translated: CASREGARQYF.